The subject of this entry is one TCR beta chain. The data originate from a study of blood T cell repertoires in COVID-19. Cohorts were assigned according to the clinical history that participants reported. The protocol was immunoSEQ multiplex PCR, while the TCRdb copy is restricted to in-frame clones and leaves out a portion. The sample has roughly 150,000 clones; about 88% are singletons. This CDR3 contains 15 residues. Trimming stripped 3 bases from V and 4 bases from J, with 15 bases between. CDR1 and CDR2 (germline): KGHSH, LQKENI. Material: PBMCs or T cells enriched from blood (not recorded which). The receptor comes from a man over 45 who had recovered from COVID-19. The chain uses TRBV18 and TRBJ1-2, with TRBD1 as a possible D gene (6 bases). In nucleotides, the CDR3 is TGTGCCAGCTCACCCGGGACATCCGTTGTCTATGGCTACACCTTC. It yields the protein CASSPGTSVVYGYTF. The whole variable domain, filled in from reference TRBV18 and TRBJ1-2, reads NAGVMQNPRHLVRRRGQEARLRCSPMKGHSHVYWYRQLPEEGLKFMVYLQKENIIDESGMPKERFSAEFPKEGPSILRIQQVVRGDSAAYFCASSPGTSVVYGYTFGSGTRLTVV.